The entry below gives a single TCR beta chain sequence along with its context. As yet, its antigen is unknown. The sample originates from a study of T-cell memory formation after mild COVID-19. Findings of the study overall: The study found contracting CD4+ clones mainly in CM and EM and contracting CD8+ clones in EMRA.

The ends were cut back, 9 bases at V and 0 bases at J, with 12 bases in the middle. This CDR3 contains 14 residues. Per germline, CDR1 LNHNV and CDR2 YYDKDF (reference sequence). In TCRdb, the 5' RACE reads were re-called with MiXCR into one record per CDR3 protein. Counted here are some 68,000 distinct CDR3 sequences, 16% occurring once; the ten biggest clones make up 30% to 35%. The sample was PBMCs or a T cell subset sorted from them (not recorded which). The chain uses TRBV15 and TRBJ2-1; weak D call: TRBD2 (6 bases). The clonotype originates from an adult woman who had mild COVID-19 (a few samples of this study predate the infection). Cell type and time point are not known. The CDR3 spells CATSPEGSYNEQFF. The CDR3 DNA is TGTGCCACGAGCCCGGAGGGCTCCTACAATGAGCAGTTCTTC. Drawing the rest from reference TRBV15 and TRBJ2-1, the complete variable domain is DAMVIQNPRYQVTQFGKPVTLSCSQTLNHNVMYWYQQKSSQAPKLLFHYYDKDFNNEADTPDNFQSRRPNTSFCFLDIRSPGLGDTAMYLCATSPEGSYNEQFFGPGTRLTVL.